Shown below are 27 T cell receptor beta chains from a single sample sequenced in a study of regulatory T cells in long-lasting Graves disease. Sample time point: persistent/refractory GD, antithyroid drugs over 5 years with positive TRAb. The authors made the TCR library using RNA they extracted from PBMCs. Arm-PCR of CDR3 regions and iRepertoire HTBI primers were used to build TCR beta libraries. MiXCR, applied by TCRdb to the multiplex PCR reads, yields one record per CDR3 protein. The sample holds about 460,000 distinct CDR3 sequences, 22% seen once. The sample here was peripheral blood mononuclear cells (PBMCs), taken when the disease was refractory, from a patient treated with antithyroid drugs. The receptors derive from a female donor with Graves disease.

The rearrangement joins TRBV6-2 or TRBV6-3 to TRBJ2-7, with unresolved D. Germline values: CDR1 MNHEY, CDR2 SVGEGT. Between the trimmed V and J ends, which lost 7 bases and 0 bases, there was a span of 13 bases. The length of the CDR3 is 14 residues. CDR3 protein: CASTIGRVSYEQYF. CDR3 DNA sequence: TGTGCCAGCACCATCGGTAGGGTCTCCTACGAGCAGTACTTC.

In this sample, this clonotype turned up many times. The rearrangement uses TRBV28 and TRBJ1-4; 7 nucleotides align to TRBD1. The CDR3 length is 16 residues. Germline-derived CDR1 and CDR2 are MDHEN and SYDVKM. J lost 6 bases, V lost 1 base, and 8 bases had no gene match. The CDR3 DNA is TGTGCCAGCAGTTTATCACAGGGGATCTCTTATGAAAAACTGTTTTTT. Amino acid sequence: CASSLSQGISYEKLFF.

This clonotype was counted at least ten times. The chain employs TRBV6-1 and TRBJ1-1; 7 bases are shared with TRBD1. J lost 0 bases, V lost 6 bases, and 7 bases had no gene match. Germline V gene sequence: CDR1 MNHNS, CDR2 SASEGT. CDR3 length: 15 residues. The CDR3, as DNA: TGTGCCAGCAGGAGGAGGGACAGCCTGAACACTGAAGCTTTCTTT. Translating it yields CASRRRDSLNTEAFF.

The chain links TRBV7-6 to TRBJ2-5; D may be TRBD1 or TRBD2 (5 bases each). Trimming left V 5 bases short and J 4 bases short, with 20 bases between. The CDR3 totals 16 residues. CDR1 and CDR2 (germline): SGHVS, FNYEAQ. CDR3 nucleotides: TGTGCCAGCAGCCCCCTTAGCCGGGGCGGAGGAGAGACCCAGTACTTC. Its protein is CASSPLSRGGGETQYF.

The V gene is TRBV29-1, the J gene TRBJ1-5, with D uncertain. The CDR3 is 12 residues long. The germline CDR1 and CDR2 sequences are SQVTM and ANQGSEA. V dropped 5 bases and J dropped 4 bases, with 9 bases sitting between them. CDR3 nucleotide sequence: TGCAGCGTTACATTAGCTAATCAGCCCCAGCATTTT. This encodes CSVTLANQPQHF. The variable domain in full, completed from reference TRBV29-1 and TRBJ1-5, reads SAVISQKPSRDICQRGTSLTIQCQVDSQVTMMFWYRQQPGQSLTLIATANQGSEATYESGFVIDKFPISRPNLTFSTLTVSNMSPEDSSIYLCSVTLANQPQHFGDGTRLSIL.

This clonotype was seen a single time. With a much larger clone just one base away, this may be a read error. The chain uses TRBV19 and TRBJ1-1; D remains ambiguous. CDR1 is LNHDA, CDR2 SQIVND, per germline (reference sequence). This CDR3 is built from 14 residues. CDR3 DNA sequence: TGTGCCAGTGGTATTTTGAAAGCGAACACTGAAGCTTTCTTT. Translation gives CASGILKANTEAFF. The variable domain in full, with the rest retrieved from reference TRBV19 and TRBJ1-1, is DGGITQSPKYLFRKEGQNVTLSCEQNLNHDAMYWYRQDPGQGLRLIYYSQIVNDFQKGDIAEGYSVSREKKESFPLTVTSAQKNPTAFYLCASGILKANTEAFFGQGTRLTVV.

The chain has TRBV19 and TRBJ2-2, with 7 bases fitting TRBD2. CDR3 length: 16 residues. Germline trimming cut 7 bases from V and 4 bases from J; bases unmatched to any gene: 12. Germline-derived CDR1 and CDR2 are LNHDA and SQIVND (reference sequence). The chain's CDR3 is CASTWHGERGTGELFF. The CDR3 nucleotides are TGTGCCAGTACCTGGCATGGGGAGCGGGGCACCGGGGAGCTGTTTTTT.

This chain links TRBV2 with TRBJ2-1; D gene unclear. V dropped 3 bases and J dropped 4 bases, with 13 bases sitting between them. Germline values: CDR1 SNHLY, CDR2 FYNNEI. The CDR3 extends over 15 amino acids. CDR3 region: CASSDYNGLYNEQFF. In nucleotides, the CDR3 is TGTGCCAGCAGTGATTATAACGGGTTATACAATGAGCAGTTCTTC. Using reference TRBV2 and TRBJ2-1 for the parts outside the CDR3, the full variable domain is EPEVTQTPSHQVTQMGQEVILRCVPISNHLYFYWYRQILGQKVEFLVSFYNNEISEKSEIFDDQFSVERPDGSNFTLKIRSTKLEDSAMYFCASSDYNGLYNEQFFGPGTRLTVL.

Worth noting for this clonotype: At one end the junction does not follow the germline gene, possibly because of a read error. The chain employs TRBV3-1 and TRBJ2-2; D is unresolved. The CDR3 loop spans 12 amino acids. Germline lookup yields CDR1 LGHDT and CDR2 YNNKEL (reference sequence). The CDR3: CASSQNIGELFF. CDR3 DNA sequence: TGTGCCAGCAGCCAAAACATCGGGGAGCTGTTTTTT. Combining the CDR3 with reference TRBV3-1 and TRBJ2-2 gives the whole variable domain DTAVSQTPKYLVTQMGNDKSIKCEQNLGHDTMYWYKQDSKKFLKIMFSYNNKELIINETVPNRFSPKSPDKAHLNLHINSLELGDSAVYFCASSQNIGELFFGEGSRLTVL.

This clonotype was counted only a few times. V is TRBV7-2 and J is TRBJ2-2; TRBD1 might be the D (5 bases). V dropped 2 bases and J dropped 0 bases, with 7 bases sitting between them. CDR1 SGHTA and CDR2 FQGNSA come from the germline V gene. This CDR3 is 15 amino acids long. The CDR3 nucleotides read TGTGCCAGCAGCTTATACAGGTCGAACACCGGGGAGCTGTTTTTT. Its translation is CASSLYRSNTGELFF.

This clonotype occurred many times. The V call is TRBV7-2, the J call TRBJ2-7; tentatively, D is TRBD1 (6 bases). Deletions cut 4 bases from V and 7 bases from J, with 20 bases between. Germline-derived CDR1 and CDR2 are SGHTA and FQGNSA. The CDR3 has 15 residues. CDR3 sequence: CASSYTGYPTREQYF. The CDR3 DNA reads TGTGCCAGCAGCTACACAGGGTACCCCACGCGAGAGCAGTACTTC.

This clonotype was seen at least ten times. This chain joins TRBV28 and TRBJ1-4, with unresolved D. The V end lost 4 bases, the J end lost 4 bases, and 13 bases lay between the germline ends. This CDR3 is built from 15 residues. The germline V gene encodes CDR1 MDHEN and CDR2 SYDVKM. CDR3 DNA sequence: TGTGCCAGCAGTTCAGAGGCAGCTTATAATGAAAAACTGTTTTTT. Its protein product is CASSSEAAYNEKLFF. The full variable domain, with the rest looked up from reference TRBV28 and TRBJ1-4, is DVKVTQSSRYLVKRTGEKVFLECVQDMDHENMFWYRQDPGLGLRLIYFSYDVKMKEKGDIPEGYSVSREKKERFSLILESASTNQTSMYLCASSSEAAYNEKLFFGSGTQLSVL.

This clonotype was seen repeatedly, ten times or more. This chain connects TRBV12-3 or TRBV12-4 to TRBJ2-5; 7 bases agree with TRBD1. The CDR3 sequence is 16 residues long. V dropped 6 bases and J dropped 2; count of bases not matched to a gene: 12. The CDR3 DNA reads as TGTGCCAGCAGCCCCGACAGGGTGTGGAGACAAGAGACCCAGTACTTC. Protein sequence: CASSPDRVWRQETQYF.

This clonotype was observed at least ten times. The CDR3 loop reads CASSPETGSDTGELFF. In DNA form, the CDR3 reads TGTGCCAGCAGTCCAGAGACAGGGAGCGACACCGGGGAGCTGTTTTTT. The chain carries TRBV6-1 and TRBJ2-2; TRBD1 aligns across 7 bases. In germline, CDR1 is MNHNS, CDR2 SASEGT. The CDR3 sequence is 16 residues long. J was trimmed by 3 bases and V by 5 bases; bases with no gene match: 9.

This clonotype appeared many times. The CDR3 sequence is CASIPGTLTGELFF. The DNA for the CDR3 is TGTGCCAGCATACCGGGCACCCTAACCGGGGAGCTGTTTTTT. The chain carries TRBV28 and TRBJ2-2; no firm D call. The CDR3 has 14 residues. V lost 7 bases and J lost 5, with 14 bases in between. From germline, CDR1 is MDHEN and CDR2 SYDVKM.

This clonotype was counted only a few times. V gene TRBV29-1 combines with J gene TRBJ1-6, with D hard to call. In germline, CDR1 is SQVTM, CDR2 ANQGSEA. The CDR3 length is 10 residues. Trimming removed 0 bases from V and 10 bases from J, with 1 base in between. CDR3 bases: TGCAGCGTTGAAGACTCACCCCTCCACTTT. This translates into CSVEDSPLHF.

This clonotype showed up many times. The chain carries TRBV12-3 or TRBV12-4 and TRBJ2-7; 9 nucleotides agree with TRBD1. The CDR3 contains 14 residues. J gave up 4 bases and V 6 bases, and 7 bases lay outside the gene matches. CDR3 protein: CASSSGQGWYEQYF. CDR3 DNA sequence: TGTGCCAGCAGCTCAGGACAGGGGTGGTACGAGCAGTACTTC.

There are a few counts of this clonotype. DNA of the CDR3: TGCGCCAGCAGCCAAGAGCTAGCGGGGGTCCAAGAGACCCAGTACTTC. As protein: CASSQELAGVQETQYF. V usage is TRBV4-3 and J usage is TRBJ2-5, with 10 bases identical to TRBD2. The V gene's germline CDR1 is LGHNA and CDR2 YSLEER. CDR3 size: 16 residues. V shed 0 bases, J shed 1 base, and the junction held 2 bases outside the gene matches.

This clonotype occurred many times. The V call is TRBV3-1, the J call TRBJ2-5, with D hard to call. CDR3 length equals 16 residues. Trimming removed 4 bases from V and 2 bases from J, with 17 bases in between. Germline CDR1 LGHDT, CDR2 YNNKEL (reference sequence). The CDR3 bases are TGTGCCAGCAGCCCAAAAGAGCTCGCGGCACAAGAGACCCAGTACTTC. This translates into CASSPKELAAQETQYF.

This clonotype was observed a handful of times. The junction departs from germline at one end; a sequencing error may be responsible. V is TRBV5-4 and J is TRBJ1-4, with 8 bases matching TRBD1. In germline, CDR1 is SGHNT, CDR2 YYREEE (reference sequence). The CDR3 is 14 residues long. The CDR3 DNA sequence: TGTGCCAGCAGTTTGGACAGGGAGAGTGAAAAACTGTTTTTT. Translation: CASSLDRESEKLFF.

This clonotype was recorded many times. The chain uses TRBV6-5 and TRBJ2-5; 9 bases map to TRBD2. Per germline, CDR1 MNHEY and CDR2 SVGAGI. V shed 0 bases and J 1 base; nucleotides not matched to a gene: 9. The CDR3 length is 18 residues. This CDR3 is CASSYSPAAGGFQETQYF. CDR3 DNA: TGTGCCAGCAGTTACTCTCCTGCAGCGGGAGGTTTCCAAGAGACCCAGTACTTC.

There are many counts of this clonotype. The J gene is TRBJ2-2, the V gene TRBV12-3 or TRBV12-4; no firm D call. V was clipped by 3 bases and J by 6 bases, with 5 bases between them. The CDR3 loop spans 12 amino acids. The CDR3 DNA reads as TGTGCCAGCAGTTTTAAGCCCGGGGAGCTGTTTTTT. Its protein is CASSFKPGELFF.

Notes on this clonotype: This may come from a read error, since a much larger clone is one base off. The chain combines TRBV29-1 with TRBJ2-5; D unclear. V was trimmed by 4 bases and J by 5 bases, leaving 23 bases between them. The CDR3 extends over 16 amino acids. Per germline, CDR1 SQVTM and CDR2 ANQGSEA. The CDR3 DNA is TGCAGCGTTGGATTGAGCGCAGCCCGCATAGGCGAGACCCAGTACTTC. Protein product: CSVGLSAARIGETQYF.

This clonotype was seen ten or more times. This chain connects TRBV7-9 to TRBJ2-5; 9 bases are shared with TRBD1. This CDR3 has 15 residues. CDR1 and CDR2 from the germline V gene are SEHNR and FQNEAQ (reference sequence). The ends lost 5 bases at V and 5 bases at J; junction bases unmatched: 9. The CDR3 nucleotides are TGTGCCAGCAGCCTCCAGTGGGACAGGGATGAGACCCAGTACTTC. Protein sequence: CASSLQWDRDETQYF.

J is TRBJ1-3 and V is TRBV9, with 7 bases identical to TRBD1. This CDR3 is 17 amino acids long. CDR1 is SGDLS and CDR2 is YYNGEE in the germline V gene. V dropped 3 bases and J dropped 0; count of bases not matched to a gene: 9. The CDR3 protein is CASSGGTAGISGNTIYF. CDR3 coding DNA: TGTGCCAGCAGCGGAGGGACAGCCGGAATCTCTGGAAACACCATATATTTT.

This clonotype has a handful of counts. This chain connects TRBV3-1 to TRBJ1-5; a weak D match, TRBD1 (6 bases). The CDR3 runs 15 residues. The V end was cut by 0 bases, the J end by 6 bases, with 12 bases between. Germline V gene sequence: CDR1 LGHDT, CDR2 YNNKEL (reference sequence). The CDR3 loop is CASSQDQTGSQPQHF. The CDR3 DNA follows: TGTGCCAGCAGCCAAGATCAAACAGGGAGTCAGCCCCAGCATTTT.

The V call is TRBV19, the J call TRBJ2-5; perhaps TRBD1 as D (6 bases). The V end lost 3 bases, the J end lost 4 bases, and 15 bases lay between the germline ends. The germline V gene has CDR1 LNHDA and CDR2 SQIVND (reference sequence). There are 15 residues in the CDR3. The CDR3 coding sequence is TGTGCCAGTAGTATGTCAGGGGTTGAAGGAGAGACCCAGTACTTC. The encoded protein is CASSMSGVEGETQYF. Complete variable domain (other parts from reference TRBV19 and TRBJ2-5): DGGITQSPKYLFRKEGQNVTLSCEQNLNHDAMYWYRQDPGQGLRLIYYSQIVNDFQKGDIAEGYSVSREKKESFPLTVTSAQKNPTAFYLCASSMSGVEGETQYFGPGTRLLVL.